The present TCR beta chain was sequenced within a study of CD8+ T cells in alopecia areata. The study's findings and limits: Normal-skin resident alphabeta T cells also appear among scalp sample sequences. Sharing of TCR sequences between patients (possibly for HLA-related reasons) was less clear than in mice.

Those with alopecia areata gave lesional scalp punch biopsies and peripheral blood. Isolation of CD4+ and CD8+ T cells from PBMCs was achieved by sorting. Turning to this clone: As yet, its antigen is unknown.

As the sequencing template, cDNA was produced by extracting RNA and reverse transcribing it. Measured with immunoSEQ multiplex PCR; TCRdb has only the in-frame clones, and not every one. The table includes fewer than 250,000 clones, about 60% detected once. This CDR3 has 15 residues. Trimming left V 0 bases short and J 4 bases short, with 12 bases between. From germline, CDR1 is LGHNT and CDR2 FRNRAP. This chain connects TRBV12-5 to TRBJ1-2; no reliable D call. This sequence was found in a human donor with alopecia areata. This sample comprised CD4+ T cells sorted from blood, obtained at week 0. Here the CDR3 DNA reads TGTGCTAGTGGTTTGGTCGTAGGGAGGAGCTATGGCTACACCTTC. Protein: CASGLVVGRSYGYTF.